One sample yielded the 25 T cell receptor beta chains listed below, sequenced in a study of Ad26.COV2.S vaccination and SARS-CoV-2 variants. Method: immunoSEQ multiplex PCR; TCRdb's copy keeps in-frame clones and lacks some. This table has some 250,000 clones, over 75% appearing once. Treatment defined: some 20 received Ad26.COV2.S at low or high dose, single or two shots; 5 received placebo; per-sample allocation not given. Sampling was done on day 63 after the first vaccine or placebo injection. The material was peripheral blood, obtained in a trial of Ad26.COV2.S vaccine versus placebo. These receptors were taken from a person aged 18 to 59 who received the Ad26.COV2.S COVID-19 vaccine or a placebo.

The rearrangement links TRBV9 to TRBJ1-6, with D perhaps TRBD1 (6 bases). CDR3 size: 18 residues. The germline V gene has CDR1 SGDLS and CDR2 YYNGEE. V gave up 0 bases and J gave up 5 bases, with 18 bases separating them. The CDR3: CASSVAEGGTPNNSPLHF. The CDR3 DNA reads as TGTGCCAGCAGCGTAGCCGAGGGGGGGACACCTAATAATTCACCCCTCCACTTT. The variable domain in full, with the rest retrieved from reference TRBV9 and TRBJ1-6, is DSGVTQTPKHLITATGQRVTLRCSPRSGDLSVYWYQQSLDQGLQFLIQYYNGEERAKGNILERFSAQQFPDLHSELNLSSLELGDSALYFCASSVAEGGTPNNSPLHFGNGTRLTVT.

V gene TRBV5-8 combines with J gene TRBJ2-1; 9 bases agree with TRBD1. Per germline, CDR1 SGHTS and CDR2 YDEGEE. This CDR3 has 15 amino acids. After removal of 3 bases from V and 10 bases from J, the junction contained 11 bases not matched to a gene. The chain's CDR3 is CASSWGQGVVEEQFF. The CDR3 coding sequence is TGTGCCAGCAGCTGGGGACAGGGTGTGGTAGAGGAGCAGTTCTTC.

This sequence joins TRBV5-1 and TRBJ2-2, with no clear D. In germline, CDR1 is SGHRS, CDR2 YFSETQ. V was cut by 1 base and J by 2 bases, with 9 bases left in between. This CDR3 comprises 15 residues. In nucleotides, the CDR3 is TGCGCCAGCAGCTTGAGTAGAGAAAACACCGGGGAGCTGTTTTTT. Residues: CASSLSRENTGELFF. The whole variable domain, remainder taken from reference TRBV5-1 and TRBJ2-2, is KAGVTQTPRYLIKTRGQQVTLSCSPISGHRSVSWYQQTPGQGLQFLFEYFSETQRNKGNFPGRFSGRQFSNSRSEMNVSTLELGDSALYLCASSLSRENTGELFFGEGSRLTVL.

The chain couples TRBV28 to TRBJ2-5, with TRBD2 identical over 10 bases. The CDR3 is made up of 14 amino acids. Germline CDR1 MDHEN, CDR2 SYDVKM. J lost 4 bases, V lost 3 bases, and 2 bases had no gene match. CDR3 nucleotides: TGTGCCAGCAGTTTCCTAGCGGGAGCAGAGACCCAGTACTTC. Its translation: CASSFLAGAETQYF.

V is TRBV6-5 and J is TRBJ2-7, with TRBD1 identical over 7 bases. Per the germline V gene, CDR1 is MNHEY and CDR2 is SVGAGI. This CDR3 has 13 amino acids. Trimming at V came to 6 bases and at J to 1 base, leaving 3 bases not matched to a gene. DNA of the CDR3: TGTGCCAGCAGGCCGGGACAGTCCTACGAGCAGTACTTC. It encodes CASRPGQSYEQYF.

The chain links TRBV27 to TRBJ2-2; weak D call: TRBD1 (5 bases). Germline assignment: CDR1 MNHEY and CDR2 SMNVEV (reference sequence). V was trimmed by 6 bases and J by 3 bases, leaving 17 bases between them. The CDR3 has 16 amino acids. The CDR3 reads CASRTDTIFHTGELFF. DNA for the CDR3: TGTGCCAGCAGGACAGACACGATATTCCACACCGGGGAGCTGTTTTTT.

This chain joins TRBV6-5 and TRBJ2-5; 12 bases are a match to TRBD2. CDR3 length: 15 residues. CDR1 MNHEY and CDR2 SVGAGI come from the germline V gene. Unmatched junction bases numbered 6, after V lost 5 bases and J lost 5 bases. The CDR3 DNA reads TGTGCCAGCAGTCCCCTAGCGGGAGGGCTGGAGACCCAGTACTTC. The encoded protein is CASSPLAGGLETQYF.

The V and J genes are TRBV2 and TRBJ2-1, with 7 bases identical to TRBD1. There are 12 residues in the CDR3. V gave up 3 bases and J gave up 8 bases; unmatched junction bases: 1. CDR1 is SNHLY, CDR2 FYNNEI, per germline. Here the CDR3 reads CASSDRGYEQFF. The CDR3, as DNA: TGTGCCAGCAGTGACAGGGGGTATGAGCAGTTCTTC.

The chain couples TRBV11-1 to TRBJ2-7; 7 nucleotides agree with TRBD1. The CDR3 extends over 14 amino acids. After removal of 5 bases from V and 5 bases from J, the junction contained 9 bases not matched to a gene. Germline V lookup: CDR1 SGHAT, CDR2 FQDESV (reference sequence). The CDR3, as DNA: TGTGCCAGCAGCCTAAGGGGGCTCGGCAACGAGCAGTACTTC. It yields the protein CASSLRGLGNEQYF.

V is TRBV12-3 or TRBV12-4 and J is TRBJ2-4; 7 bases align to TRBD1. V lost 8 bases, J lost 1 base, and 2 bases stayed unmatched. The CDR3 sequence is 13 residues long. Here the CDR3 reads CASSGQAKNIQYF. The DNA for the CDR3 is TGTGCCAGCTCGGGACAGGCCAAAAACATTCAGTACTTC.

About this clone: Other DNA sequences from this sample encode an identical CDR3 as well. The V and J genes are TRBV24-1 and TRBJ2-5, with unresolved D. Germline loops: CDR1 KGHDR, CDR2 SFDVKD. V was pared by 5 bases and J by 3 bases, with 15 bases between. The CDR3 is made up of 15 amino acids. The CDR3 DNA is TGTGCCACCAGTGTTCGAGGAAACGGTGAAGAGACCCAGTACTTC. This encodes CATSVRGNGEETQYF.

This chain joins TRBV19 and TRBJ2-5; D ambiguous. CDR3 length equals 14 residues. Trimming cost V 1 base and J 0 bases, with 6 bases left between them. The germline V gene encodes CDR1 LNHDA and CDR2 SQIVND (reference sequence). For the CDR3, the DNA is TGTGCCAGTAGTATAGCGGATTACCAAGAGACCCAGTACTTC. Its protein product is CASSIADYQETQYF.

V usage is TRBV4-1 and J usage is TRBJ2-1; TRBD2 agrees at 13 bases. J lost 7 bases, V lost 0 bases, and 12 bases had no gene match. CDR3 length: 19 amino acids. Germline values: CDR1 MGHRA, CDR2 YSYEKL. The CDR3 here is CASSQDFTTSGREGNEQFF. The CDR3 DNA sequence: TGCGCCAGCAGCCAAGATTTCACTACTAGCGGGAGGGAGGGGAATGAGCAGTTCTTC.

The gene calls are TRBV5-1 and TRBJ2-1; no reliable D call. Looked up from germline, CDR1 is SGHRS and CDR2 is YFSETQ. V dropped 5 bases and J dropped 0 bases, with 12 bases sitting between them. The length of the CDR3 is 15 residues. CDR3: CASSSDPSSYNEQFF. The CDR3 DNA sequence: TGCGCCAGCAGTTCGGACCCGAGCTCCTACAATGAGCAGTTCTTC.

This chain joins TRBV11-3 and TRBJ1-1; weak D call: TRBD1 (6 bases). The V gene's germline CDR1 is SGHNT and CDR2 YENEEA. This CDR3 comprises 13 residues. V lost 3 bases, J lost 7 bases, and 12 bases lay in between. In DNA form, the CDR3 reads TGTGCCAGCAGCTTGCAGGGGACCGATGAAGCTTTCTTT. The encoded protein is CASSLQGTDEAFF.

The chain carries TRBV10-3 and TRBJ1-5; D call uncertain. V lost 2 bases and J lost 4, with 9 bases in between. Germline V CDR1 and CDR2: ENHRY, SYGVKD. This CDR3 is 14 amino acids long. Here the CDR3 reads CAISEANRNQPQHF. CDR3 sequence (DNA): TGTGCCATCAGTGAGGCTAATAGAAATCAGCCCCAGCATTTT.

CDR3 region: CASSLQGLGGTDTQYF. CDR3 coding DNA: TGTGCCAGCAGCTTACAGGGGCTAGGTGGGACAGATACGCAGTATTTT. The chain uses TRBV7-2 and TRBJ2-3; perhaps TRBD1 as D (6 bases). Germline V CDR1 and CDR2: SGHTA, FQGNSA. The CDR3 is 16 amino acids. Deletions cut 2 bases from V and 3 bases from J, with 15 bases between.

This rearrangement joins TRBV11-2 to TRBJ2-1, with D tentatively TRBD1 (8 bases). Germline loops: CDR1 SGHAT, CDR2 FQNNGV. This CDR3 has 13 amino acids. Trimming pared 6 bases from V and 8 bases from J, leaving 14 bases between. The CDR3 sequence: CASRRQGRDEQFF. The CDR3 nucleotides read TGTGCCAGCAGGAGACAGGGGAGGGATGAGCAGTTCTTC.

Turning to this clone: Its ends do not fully match the called genes, so a read error is possible. The chain recombines TRBV24-1 with TRBJ1-5; TRBD1 aligns across 8 bases. The CDR3 has 16 amino acids. Looked up from germline, CDR1 is KGHDR and CDR2 is SFDVKD. The CDR3 sequence is CATSDRGGTGNRPQHF. The CDR3 region has the DNA TGTGCCACCAGTGACCGCGGGGGGACAGGAAATCGGCCCCAGCATTTT.

The chain is built from TRBV10-1 and TRBJ2-1; no definite D call. The CDR3 spans 17 residues. Trimming pared 0 bases from V and 8 bases from J, leaving 20 bases between. From germline, CDR1 is WNHNN and CDR2 SYGVQD (reference sequence). In nucleotides, the CDR3 is TGCGCCAGCAGTGAGTCTAGGTCGCCGGTAGATCCGTATGAGCAGTTCTTC. Its protein product is CASSESRSPVDPYEQFF.

The rearrangement uses TRBV7-2 and TRBJ2-1, with D perhaps TRBD2 (5 bases). V lost 4 bases, J lost 2 bases, and 12 bases lay in between. The germline V gene has CDR1 SGHTA and CDR2 FQGNSA. There are 15 residues in the CDR3. CDR3: CASSWDEGAYNEQFF. CDR3 DNA sequence: TGTGCCAGCAGCTGGGATGAGGGTGCCTACAATGAGCAGTTCTTC.

In this sample, this clone turned up a few times. The rearrangement links TRBV10-2 to TRBJ1-1; D perhaps matches TRBD1 (6 bases). The V end lost 2 bases, the J end lost 6 bases, and 16 bases lay between the germline ends. CDR1 WSHSY and CDR2 SAAADI come from the germline V gene. This CDR3 is 15 amino acids long. The CDR3 here is CASSERLTGSAEAFF. The CDR3 nucleotides are TGCGCCAGCAGTGAGCGACTAACAGGGTCGGCTGAAGCTTTCTTT.

The table lists this clone with a few counts. The rearrangement uses TRBV5-6 and TRBJ1-2; D gene ambiguous. The CDR3 has 12 residues. Germline V CDR1 and CDR2: SGHDT, YYEEEE. The V end lost 0 bases, the J end lost 7 bases, and 7 bases lay between the germline ends. CDR3 amino acids: CASSLVGIGYTF. The CDR3 nucleotides are TGTGCCAGCAGCTTGGTAGGAATTGGCTACACCTTC.

The gene calls are TRBV18 and TRBJ2-5, with TRBD1 identical over 8 bases. V was pared by 3 bases and J by 4 bases, with 16 bases of the junction left unmatched. CDR3 size: 18 residues. Germline lookup yields CDR1 KGHSH and CDR2 LQKENI. The CDR3 DNA follows: TGTGCCAGCTCACCGCTACCACCTATCGACAGGGGTATAGAGACCCAGTACTTC. Its protein product is CASSPLPPIDRGIETQYF.

The chain has TRBV28 and TRBJ2-5; maybe TRBD1 (5 bases). Germline CDR1 MDHEN, CDR2 SYDVKM. The CDR3 is 13 amino acids. The germline V and J ends were trimmed by 2 bases and 6 bases, with 10 bases remaining between them. The CDR3 DNA sequence: TGTGCCAGCAGTTTAAGGGGTGTGAAGACCCAGTACTTC. It is translated as CASSLRGVKTQYF.